The 9 T cell receptor beta chains given below trace back to one sample, sequenced in a study of shared clonotypes between healthy human individuals (dated by TCRdb to between 2020 and 2021). Libraries came from the immunoSEQ multiplex PCR assay. Sourced from immuneACCESS, this table was stored by TCRdb with only in-frame sequences that have V and J called. A share of the clones is absent; for the studies checked, an unresolved V gene accounts for under half, and the remainder has no known explanation. For this sample the table gives about 490,000 clones, of which around three quarters were detected only once. Together, the top ten hold about 12% of the sample. The specimen sequenced was PBMCs. Receptors originate from a woman aged 40 to 50 in good health. Some clones in this sample may be carry-over from other donors' samples.

V and J are TRBV9 and TRBJ2-3; TRBD1 matches 9 bases. Looked up from germline, CDR1 is SGDLS and CDR2 is YYNGEE. The CDR3 has 15 amino acids. V trimming: 6 bases; J trimming: 1 base; junction bases outside the gene matches: 6. The CDR3 here is CASTPRTGGTDTQYF. As DNA, the CDR3 is TGTGCCAGCACCCCAAGGACAGGGGGCACAGATACGCAGTATTTT.

The chain uses TRBV18 and TRBJ2-5; TRBD1 matches at 9 bases. Trimming at V came to 0 bases and at J to 9 bases, leaving 11 bases not matched to a gene. The CDR3 length is 16 residues. Germline V gene data show CDR1 as KGHSH and CDR2 as LQKENI. CDR3 DNA sequence: TGTGCCAGCTCACCACCGGGACAGGGTGCCCTGGGGGCCCAGTACTTC. Amino acid sequence: CASSPPGQGALGAQYF.

The V call is TRBV10-3, the J call TRBJ2-1, with no clear D. CDR3 length: 15 residues. Germline CDR1 and CDR2: ENHRY and SYGVKD. V lost 5 bases and J lost 2, with 13 bases in between. In DNA, the CDR3 is TGTGCCATCAGTCACAGCGTGAGCCCCTACAATGAGCAGTTCTTC. This gives the protein CAISHSVSPYNEQFF.

V and J are TRBV27 and TRBJ2-3; TRBD1 is a possible D gene (6 bases). With 4 bases removed from V and 0 bases from J, the gap between germline ends came to 11 bases. CDR3 size: 15 residues. In germline, CDR1 is MNHEY, CDR2 SMNVEV (reference sequence). CDR3 residues: CASSSRQDSTDTQYF. The CDR3 DNA sequence: TGTGCCAGCAGTTCCCGACAGGACAGCACAGATACGCAGTATTTT.

The V call is TRBV28, the J call TRBJ1-4; D is ambiguous. Germline CDR1 is MDHEN and CDR2 is SYDVKM. V dropped 6 bases and J dropped 8 bases, with 16 bases sitting between them. The CDR3 is made up of 14 amino acids. CDR3 residues: CASRAPGVREKLFF. For the CDR3, the DNA is TGTGCCAGCAGAGCCCCCGGGGTGCGGGAAAAACTGTTTTTT.

This clone was detected many times. V is TRBV5-8 and J is TRBJ2-2, with D possibly matching TRBD1 (6 bases). The germline CDR1 and CDR2 sequences are SGHTS and YDEGEE. The CDR3 spans 17 residues. Between the trimmed V and J ends, which lost 6 bases and 2 bases, there was a span of 20 bases. Written as DNA, the CDR3 is TGTGCCAGCACCGTCTACAGGACAGCGTTAAACACCGGGGAGCTGTTTTTT. It encodes CASTVYRTALNTGELFF.

The gene calls are TRBV25-1 and TRBJ2-1, with TRBD2 identical over 10 bases. This CDR3 region has 15 residues. Germline V gene sequence: CDR1 MGHDK, CDR2 SYGVNS. V lost 4 bases to trimming and J lost 6 bases; unmatched junction nucleotides: 6. The CDR3: CASSAGTSAFNEQFF. In DNA form, the CDR3 reads TGTGCCAGCAGTGCTGGGACTAGCGCGTTCAATGAGCAGTTCTTC.

This sequence joins TRBV30 and TRBJ1-1; unclear D gene. The CDR3 loop spans 19 amino acids. With 3 bases removed from V and 3 bases from J, the gap between germline ends came to 29 bases. CDR1 GTSNPN and CDR2 SVGIG come from the germline V gene (reference sequence). CDR3 DNA: TGTGCCTGGAGGGCAGAAATTAAGTTTTACGATTTTTCGGACACTGAAGCTTTCTTT. Amino acids: CAWRAEIKFYDFSDTEAFF. Based on the CDR3 plus reference TRBV30 and TRBJ1-1, the full variable domain is SQTIHQWPATLVQPVGSPLSLECTVEGTSNPNLYWYRQAAGRGLQLLFYSVGIGQISSEVPQNLSASRPQDRQFILSSKKLLLSDSGFYLCAWRAEIKFYDFSDTEAFFGQGTRLTVV.

V gene TRBV28 combines with J gene TRBJ1-2; no clear D gene. CDR1 and CDR2 (germline): MDHEN, SYDVKM. The CDR3 loop spans 13 amino acids. Trimming removed 6 bases from V and 5 bases from J, with 13 bases in between. The CDR3 region has the DNA TGTGCCAGCAGCAACGTAGGTCCTTATGGCTACACCTTC. It translates to CASSNVGPYGYTF.